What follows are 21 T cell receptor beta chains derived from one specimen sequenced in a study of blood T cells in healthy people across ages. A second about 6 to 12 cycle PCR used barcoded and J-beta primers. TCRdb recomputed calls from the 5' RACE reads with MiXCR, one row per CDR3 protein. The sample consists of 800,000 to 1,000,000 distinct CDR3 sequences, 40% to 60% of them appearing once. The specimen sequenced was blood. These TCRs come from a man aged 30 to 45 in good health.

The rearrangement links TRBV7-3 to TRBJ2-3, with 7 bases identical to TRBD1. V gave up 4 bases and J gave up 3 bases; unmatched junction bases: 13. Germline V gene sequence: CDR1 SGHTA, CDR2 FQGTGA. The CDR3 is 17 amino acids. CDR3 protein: CASSSARDRVGTDTQYF. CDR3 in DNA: TGTGCCAGCAGCTCGGCCCGAGACAGGGTAGGGACAGATACGCAGTATTTT.

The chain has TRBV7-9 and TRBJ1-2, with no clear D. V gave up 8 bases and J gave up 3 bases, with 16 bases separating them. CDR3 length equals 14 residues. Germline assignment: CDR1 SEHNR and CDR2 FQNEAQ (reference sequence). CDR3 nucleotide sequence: TGTGCCAGCCATAACAGTGGGGTTGACTATGGCTACACCTTC. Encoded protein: CASHNSGVDYGYTF.

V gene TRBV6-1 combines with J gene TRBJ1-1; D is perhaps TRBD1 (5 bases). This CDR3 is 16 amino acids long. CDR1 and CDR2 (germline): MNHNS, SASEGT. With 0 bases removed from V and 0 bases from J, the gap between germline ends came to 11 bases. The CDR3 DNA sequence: TGTGCCAGCAGTGAAGCCGTGGGACGCTTGAACACTGAAGCTTTCTTT. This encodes CASSEAVGRLNTEAFF.

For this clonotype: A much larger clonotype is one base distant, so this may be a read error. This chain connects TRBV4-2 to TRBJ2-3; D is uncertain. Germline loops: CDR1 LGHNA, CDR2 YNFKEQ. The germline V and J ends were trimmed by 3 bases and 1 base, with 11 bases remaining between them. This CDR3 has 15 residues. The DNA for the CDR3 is TGTGCCAGCAGCCAGGCGCTCCATCGCACAGATACGCAGTATTTT. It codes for CASSQALHRTDTQYF.

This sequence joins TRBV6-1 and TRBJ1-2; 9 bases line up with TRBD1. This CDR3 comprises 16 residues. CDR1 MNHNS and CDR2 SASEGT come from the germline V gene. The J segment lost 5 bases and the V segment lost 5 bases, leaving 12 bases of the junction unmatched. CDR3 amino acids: CASSFSSRDRVYGYTF. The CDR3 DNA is TGTGCCAGCAGTTTTTCTTCCCGGGACAGGGTATATGGCTACACCTTC.

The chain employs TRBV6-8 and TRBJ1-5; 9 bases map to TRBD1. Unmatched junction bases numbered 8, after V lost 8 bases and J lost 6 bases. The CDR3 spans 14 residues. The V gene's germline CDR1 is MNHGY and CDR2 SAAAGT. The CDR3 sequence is CASGGQGGSQPQHF. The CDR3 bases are TGTGCCAGCGGGGGACAGGGAGGGAGTCAGCCCCAGCATTTT.

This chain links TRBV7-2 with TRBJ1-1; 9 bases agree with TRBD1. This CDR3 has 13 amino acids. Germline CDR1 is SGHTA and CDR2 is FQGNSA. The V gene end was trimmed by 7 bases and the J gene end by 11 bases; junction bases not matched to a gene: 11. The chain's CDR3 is CASTGTGSGRAFF. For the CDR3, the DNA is TGTGCCAGCACCGGGACAGGGTCTGGAAGGGCTTTCTTT.

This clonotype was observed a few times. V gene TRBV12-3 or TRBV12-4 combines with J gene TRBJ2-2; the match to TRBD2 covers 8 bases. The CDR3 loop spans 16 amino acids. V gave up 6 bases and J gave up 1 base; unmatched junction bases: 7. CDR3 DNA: TGTGCCAGCAGGCCTCCTAGCGGGCTGAACACCGGGGAGCTGTTTTTT. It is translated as CASRPPSGLNTGELFF.

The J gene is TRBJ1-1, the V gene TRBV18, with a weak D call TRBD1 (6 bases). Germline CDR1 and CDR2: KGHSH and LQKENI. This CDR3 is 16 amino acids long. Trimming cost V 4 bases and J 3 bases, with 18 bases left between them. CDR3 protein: CASSQTGHGEYTEAFF. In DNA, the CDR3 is TGTGCCAGCTCACAAACGGGACACGGCGAGTACACTGAAGCTTTCTTT.

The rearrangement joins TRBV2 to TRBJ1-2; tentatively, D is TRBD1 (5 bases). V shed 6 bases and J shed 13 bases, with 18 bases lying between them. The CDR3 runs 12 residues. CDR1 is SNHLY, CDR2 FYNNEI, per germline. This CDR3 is CASRTETLLSTF. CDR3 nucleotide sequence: TGTGCCAGCAGGACAGAAACCCTTCTTTCCACCTTC.

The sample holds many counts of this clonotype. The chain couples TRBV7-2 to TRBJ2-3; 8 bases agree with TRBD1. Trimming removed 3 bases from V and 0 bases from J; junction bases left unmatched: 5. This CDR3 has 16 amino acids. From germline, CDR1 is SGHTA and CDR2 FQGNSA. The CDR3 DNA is TGTGCCAGCAGCTTCCGACAGGGGTCTAGCACAGATACGCAGTATTTT. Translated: CASSFRQGSSTDTQYF.

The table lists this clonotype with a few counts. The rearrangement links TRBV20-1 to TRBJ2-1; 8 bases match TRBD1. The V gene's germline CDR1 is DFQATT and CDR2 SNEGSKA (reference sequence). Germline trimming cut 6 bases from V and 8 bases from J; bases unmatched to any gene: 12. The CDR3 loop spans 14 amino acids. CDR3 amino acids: CSAPDRGKFYEQFF. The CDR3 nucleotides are TGCAGTGCACCCGACAGGGGTAAATTCTATGAGCAGTTCTTC.

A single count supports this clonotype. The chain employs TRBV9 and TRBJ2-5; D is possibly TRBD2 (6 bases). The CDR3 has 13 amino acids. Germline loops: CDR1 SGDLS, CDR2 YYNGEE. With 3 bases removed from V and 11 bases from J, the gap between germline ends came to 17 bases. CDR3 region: CASSAGVYNEQYF. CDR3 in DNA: TGTGCCAGCAGCGCGGGGGTCTACAATGAGCAGTACTTC.

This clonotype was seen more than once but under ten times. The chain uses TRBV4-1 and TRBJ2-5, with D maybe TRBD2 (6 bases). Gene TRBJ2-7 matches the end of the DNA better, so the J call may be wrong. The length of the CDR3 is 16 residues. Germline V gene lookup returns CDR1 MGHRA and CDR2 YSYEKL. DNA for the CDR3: TGCGCCAGCAGCCAAGAGGAGGGCGATCTAGGCTACGAGCAGTACTTC. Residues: CASSQEEGDLGYEQYF.

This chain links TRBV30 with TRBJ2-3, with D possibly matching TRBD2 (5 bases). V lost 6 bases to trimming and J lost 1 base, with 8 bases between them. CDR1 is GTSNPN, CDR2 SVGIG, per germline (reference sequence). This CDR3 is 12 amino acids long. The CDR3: CACTRGTDTQYF. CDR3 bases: TGTGCCTGCACGCGGGGCACAGATACGCAGTATTTT. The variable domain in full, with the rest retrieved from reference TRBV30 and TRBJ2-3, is SQTIHQWPATLVQPVGSPLSLECTVEGTSNPNLYWYRQAAGRGLQLLFYSVGIGQISSEVPQNLSASRPQDRQFILSSKKLLLSDSGFYLCACTRGTDTQYFGPGTRLTVL.

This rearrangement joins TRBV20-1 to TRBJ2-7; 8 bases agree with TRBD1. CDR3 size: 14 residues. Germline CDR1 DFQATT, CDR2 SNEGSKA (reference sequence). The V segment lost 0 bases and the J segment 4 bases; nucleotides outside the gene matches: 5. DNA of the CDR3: TGCAGTGCTAGAGATTTTGACAGGGGTTACGAGCAGTACTTC. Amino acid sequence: CSARDFDRGYEQYF.

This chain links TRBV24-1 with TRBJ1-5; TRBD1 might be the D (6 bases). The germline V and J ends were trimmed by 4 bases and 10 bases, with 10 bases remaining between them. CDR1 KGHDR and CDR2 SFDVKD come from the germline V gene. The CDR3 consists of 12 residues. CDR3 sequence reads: CATSDLTGPQHF. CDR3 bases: TGTGCCACCAGTGACCTGACAGGTCCCCAGCATTTT.

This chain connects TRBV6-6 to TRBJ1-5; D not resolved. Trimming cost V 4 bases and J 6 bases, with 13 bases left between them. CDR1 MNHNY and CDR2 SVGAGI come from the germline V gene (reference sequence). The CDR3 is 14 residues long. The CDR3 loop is CASSSDYVRQPQHF. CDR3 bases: TGTGCCAGCAGTTCAGACTATGTTCGTCAGCCCCAGCATTTT.

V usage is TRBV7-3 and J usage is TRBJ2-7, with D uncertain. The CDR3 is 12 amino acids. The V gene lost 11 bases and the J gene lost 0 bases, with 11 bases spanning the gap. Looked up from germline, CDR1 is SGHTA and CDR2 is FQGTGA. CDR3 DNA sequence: TGTGCCGAAGAGGACGGCTCCTACGAGCAGTACTTC. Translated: CAEEDGSYEQYF.

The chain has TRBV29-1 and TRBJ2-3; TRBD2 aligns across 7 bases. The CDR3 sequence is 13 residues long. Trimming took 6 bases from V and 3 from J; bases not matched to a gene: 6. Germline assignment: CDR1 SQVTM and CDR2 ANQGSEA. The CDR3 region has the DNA TGCAGCGTAGCGGGACGGCAGACAGATACGCAGTATTTT. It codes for CSVAGRQTDTQYF.

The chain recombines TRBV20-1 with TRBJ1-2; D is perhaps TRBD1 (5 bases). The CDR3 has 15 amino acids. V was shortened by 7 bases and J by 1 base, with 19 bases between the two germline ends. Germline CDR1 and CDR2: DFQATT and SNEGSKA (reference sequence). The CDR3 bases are TGCAGTGTCCCCAGGGCGCTCCTAAATAACTATGGCTACACCTTC. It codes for CSVPRALLNNYGYTF.